This TCR beta chain was identified during a study of blood T cell repertoires in COVID-19. Turning to the study itself: T cells, B-cell-depleted T cells, or PBMCs provided the cDNA or gDNA that served as material.

This clone was detected only once. Repertoires were generated with immunoSEQ multiplex PCR, while TCRdb's copy carries only in-frame clones and drops some. The sample has about 240,000 clones; around four fifths are singletons. CDR1 and CDR2 (germline): SEHNR, FQNEAQ (reference sequence). CDR3 length: 15 amino acids. Trimming cost V 4 bases and J 3 bases; bases outside gene matches: 6. J is TRBJ1-3 and V is TRBV7-9; TRBD1 aligns across 7 bases. Sample: peripheral blood. The clonotype was recovered from a woman aged 60 to 75 with active or convalescent COVID-19. Here the CDR3 DNA reads TGTGCCAGCAGCTCCACGAGGACAGGTGGAAACACCATATATTTT. It codes for CASSSTRTGGNTIYF.